This entry is about one TCR beta chain. Amplified TCR beta CDR3 regions were obtained using RNA transcripts as template. Amplification began with first-round RT-PCR using HTBI primers, then second-round multiplex PCR was performed. TCRdb re-derived calls from the multiplex PCR reads in MiXCR, one entry per CDR3 protein. Counted here are around 1,200,000 distinct CDR3 sequences, 35% to 45% occurring once; the ten biggest clones make up approximately 10%. The data stem from a study of Graves' ophthalmopathy and Graves' hyperthyroidism. Germline CDR1 and CDR2: MNHEY and SVGAGI. The CDR3 is 15 amino acids. The junction had 6 bases not matched to a gene; V was cut back by 4 bases and J by 1 base. Aged 18 to 65, hyperthyroidism patients had new diagnoses of under 2 months' duration.

Sequencing input: peripheral blood or thyroid tissue (not recorded which). V is TRBV6-5 and J is TRBJ2-5; 7 nucleotides align to TRBD1. The clonotype comes from an adult man with Graves' hyperthyroidism. Written as DNA, the CDR3 is TGTGCCAGCAGTTTACCGGGACAGAGCCAAGAGACCCAGTACTTC. Its translation is CASSLPGQSQETQYF.